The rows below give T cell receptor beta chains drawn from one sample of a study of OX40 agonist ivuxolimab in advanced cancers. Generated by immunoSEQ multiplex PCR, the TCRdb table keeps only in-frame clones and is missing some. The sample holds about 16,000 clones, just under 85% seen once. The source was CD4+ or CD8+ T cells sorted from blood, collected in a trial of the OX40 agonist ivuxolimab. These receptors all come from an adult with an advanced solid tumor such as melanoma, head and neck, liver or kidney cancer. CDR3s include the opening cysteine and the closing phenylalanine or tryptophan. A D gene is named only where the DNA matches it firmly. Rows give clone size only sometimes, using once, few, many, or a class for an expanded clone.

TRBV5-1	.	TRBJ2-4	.	CASSLARQEAITIQYF	TGCGCCAGCAGCTTGGCCCGGCAGGAGGCTATAACCATTCAGTACTTC
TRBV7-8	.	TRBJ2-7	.	CASSSSSDYEQYF	TGTGCCAGCAGCTCCTCGTCAGACTACGAGCAATACTTC
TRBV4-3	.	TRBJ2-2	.	CASSELSGVLNTGELFF	TGCGCCAGCAGCGAGTTGTCAGGGGTCTTGAACACCGGGGAGCTGTTTTTT
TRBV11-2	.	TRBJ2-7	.	CASSLYVGSYEQYF	TGTGCCAGCAGCTTATACGTGGGCAGCTACGAGCAGTACTTC
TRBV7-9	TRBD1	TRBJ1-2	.	CASSSMDRGYTF	TGTGCCAGCAGCTCCATGGACAGGGGCTACACCTTC
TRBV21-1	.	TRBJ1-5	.	CASSKRGRQGSNQPQHF	TGTGCCAGCAGCAAAAGAGGCCGACAGGGTAGCAATCAGCCCCAGCATTTT
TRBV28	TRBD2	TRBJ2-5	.	CASSETSGRETQYF	TGTGCCAGCAGTGAGACTAGCGGGAGGGAGACCCAGTACTTC
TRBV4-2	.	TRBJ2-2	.	CASSLGTGPDPNTGELFF	TGTGCCAGCAGCCTTGGAACGGGGCCAGACCCAAACACCGGGGAGCTGTTTTTT
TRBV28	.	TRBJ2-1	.	CASSYYNEQFF	TGTGCCAGCAGTTACTACAATGAGCAGTTCTTC
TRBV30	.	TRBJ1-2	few	CASPGGAGYTF	TGTGCCAGTCCGGGGGGGGCTGGCTACACCTTC
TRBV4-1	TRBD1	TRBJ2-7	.	CASSQGTGFEQYF	TGCGCCAGCAGCCAAGGGACAGGGTTTGAGCAGTACTTC
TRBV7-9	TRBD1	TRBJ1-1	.	CASSLAVGTATEAFF	TGTGCCAGCAGCTTAGCGGTAGGGACAGCCACTGAAGCTTTCTTT
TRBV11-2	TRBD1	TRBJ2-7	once	CASSSGTGAFRDEQYF	TGTGCCAGCAGCTCCGGGACAGGGGCTTTTAGGGACGAGCAGTACTTC
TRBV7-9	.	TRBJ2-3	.	CASSDQARTQYF	TGTGCCAGCAGTGATCAAGCACGTACGCAGTATTTT
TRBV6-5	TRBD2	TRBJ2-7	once	CASSYMTSGSTYEQYF	TGTGCCAGCAGTTACATGACTAGCGGGAGCACCTACGAGCAGTACTTC
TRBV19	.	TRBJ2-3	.	CASSIVAPDTQYF	TGTGCCAGTAGTATAGTCGCCCCAGATACGCAGTATTTT
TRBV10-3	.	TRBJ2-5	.	CASERTLQETQYF	TGTGCCAGCGAGCGGACCCTCCAAGAGACCCAGTACTTC
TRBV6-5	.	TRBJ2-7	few	CASSYSRGVDYEQYF	TGTGCCAGCAGTTACTCGAGAGGGGTAGATTACGAGCAGTACTTC
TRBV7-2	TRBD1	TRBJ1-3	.	CASSTDRGSPGNTIYF	TGTGCCAGCAGCACGGACAGGGGCTCCCCTGGAAACACCATATATTTT
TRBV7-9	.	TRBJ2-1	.	CASSLVYQGYEQFF	TGTGCCAGCAGCTTAGTTTACCAGGGCTATGAGCAGTTCTTC
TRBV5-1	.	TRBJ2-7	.	CASSPDSISYEQYF	TGCGCCAGCAGCCCTGACTCAATCTCCTACGAGCAGTACTTC
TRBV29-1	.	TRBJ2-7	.	CSARTDTAYEQYF	TGCAGCGCCCGGACAGATACGGCCTACGAGCAGTACTTC
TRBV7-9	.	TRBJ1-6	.	CASSLVGDNSPLHF	TGTGCCAGCAGCTTAGTAGGGGATAATTCACCCCTCCACTTT
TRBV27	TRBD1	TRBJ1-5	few	CASSTQGAGQPQHF	TGTGCCAGCAGCACACAGGGGGCGGGTCAGCCCCAGCATTTT
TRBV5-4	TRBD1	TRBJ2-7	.	CASSSTDRGVYEQYF	TGTGCCAGCAGTTCTACTGACAGGGGGGTCTACGAGCAGTACTTC
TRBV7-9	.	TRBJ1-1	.	CASGGGNTEAFF	TGTGCCAGCGGCGGGGGGAACACTGAAGCTTTCTTT
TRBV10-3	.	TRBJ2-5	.	CAISESWSGETQYF	TGTGCCATCAGTGAGTCTTGGTCCGGGGAGACCCAGTACTTC
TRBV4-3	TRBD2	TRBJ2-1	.	CASSQDSGGKYNEQFF	TGCGCCAGCAGCCAAGATTCGGGGGGGAAGTACAATGAGCAGTTCTTC
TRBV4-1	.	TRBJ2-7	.	CASSVNGAYEQYF	TGCGCCAGCAGCGTTAACGGAGCCTACGAGCAGTACTTC
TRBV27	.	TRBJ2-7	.	CASSFEGVNEQYF	TGTGCCAGCAGTTTCGAGGGGGTCAACGAGCAGTACTTC